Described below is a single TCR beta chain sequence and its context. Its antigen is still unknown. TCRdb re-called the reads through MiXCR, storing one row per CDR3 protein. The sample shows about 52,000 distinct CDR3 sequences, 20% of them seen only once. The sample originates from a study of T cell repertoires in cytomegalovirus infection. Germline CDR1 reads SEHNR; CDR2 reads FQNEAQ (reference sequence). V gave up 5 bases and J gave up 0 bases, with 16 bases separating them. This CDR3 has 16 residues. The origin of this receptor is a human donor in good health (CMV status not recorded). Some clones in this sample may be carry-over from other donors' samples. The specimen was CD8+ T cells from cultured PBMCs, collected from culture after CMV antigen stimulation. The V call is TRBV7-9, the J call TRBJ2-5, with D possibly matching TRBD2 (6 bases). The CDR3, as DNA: TGTGCCAGCAGCCCCCCCGGAGGGATCGACCAAGAGACCCAGTACTTC. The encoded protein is CASSPPGGIDQETQYF.